This TCR beta chain appears in the sequencing data of a study of T-cell memory formation after mild COVID-19. Study background: Across donors, TCR clusters were largely donor specific.

Germline assignment: CDR1 DFQATT and CDR2 SNEGSKA (reference sequence). CDR3 size: 15 residues. V was clipped by 2 bases and J by 6 bases, with 17 bases between them. From the 5' RACE reads, TCRdb called clonotypes with MiXCR, one entry per CDR3 protein. The top ten hold more than 20% of the sample, which has 250,000 to 300,000 distinct CDR3 sequences, approximately 19% seen once. The receptor comes from a man between 18 and 35 years old who had mild COVID-19 (a few samples of this study predate the infection). Cell type and time point are not known. Sequenced input: PBMCs or a T cell subset sorted from them (not recorded which). V usage is TRBV20-1 and J usage is TRBJ2-1; perhaps D is TRBD1 or TRBD2 (5 bases each). Written as DNA, the CDR3 is TGCAGTGCTAGATGGGGGATGGGACCGGGCAATGAGCAGTTCTTC. Amino acids: CSARWGMGPGNEQFF.